This TCR beta chain derives from a study of T cells in Graves' hyperthyroidism and ophthalmopathy. J lost 1 base, V lost 4 bases, and 2 bases had no gene match. CDR1 SNHLY and CDR2 FYNNEI come from the germline V gene. The CDR3 extends over 14 amino acids. This clonotype has just a few counts. Possible read error: a much larger clone is one base away. Researchers amplified the TCR beta CDR3 regions from RNA transcripts. In the first-round RT-PCR of the TCR CDR3, the HTBI primer set was used. TCRdb reprocessed the multiplex PCR reads with MiXCR, giving one entry per CDR3 protein. Of some 580,000 distinct CDR3 sequences in the sample, about a sixth were seen once.

The source is a middle-aged woman with Graves' ophthalmopathy. The sequenced sample was blood. The J gene is TRBJ1-2, the V gene TRBV2, with 8 bases aligning to TRBD1. The CDR3 coding sequence is TGTGCCAGCAGTGGACAGGGGCTTAACTATGGCTACACCTTC. Amino acid sequence: CASSGQGLNYGYTF.